The entry that follows covers one T cell receptor (beta chain) sequence. As yet, its antigen is unknown. Sequencing was performed with immunoSEQ multiplex PCR; in TCRdb, only in-frame clones are kept and a portion is missing. The sample holds about 85,000 clones, around 84% seen once. This entry is derived from a study of graft-versus-host responses after intestinal transplantation. Study at large: Anti-thymocyte globulin induction was given to all recipients, followed by tacrolimus and steroids for around three years.

The germline V gene encodes CDR1 SGHAT and CDR2 FQNNGV. V was trimmed by 5 bases and J by 1 base, leaving 8 bases between them. The CDR3 length is 13 residues. This TCR was recovered from a human donor who received an intestinal transplant. The V gene is TRBV11-2, the J gene TRBJ2-5; no firm D call. The source was unstimulated CD4+ T cells sorted from spleen or lymph node cells, collected before intestinal transplant. DNA of the CDR3: TGTGCCAGCAGCCGGAGCGTCCAAGAGACCCAGTACTTC. Translated: CASSRSVQETQYF.